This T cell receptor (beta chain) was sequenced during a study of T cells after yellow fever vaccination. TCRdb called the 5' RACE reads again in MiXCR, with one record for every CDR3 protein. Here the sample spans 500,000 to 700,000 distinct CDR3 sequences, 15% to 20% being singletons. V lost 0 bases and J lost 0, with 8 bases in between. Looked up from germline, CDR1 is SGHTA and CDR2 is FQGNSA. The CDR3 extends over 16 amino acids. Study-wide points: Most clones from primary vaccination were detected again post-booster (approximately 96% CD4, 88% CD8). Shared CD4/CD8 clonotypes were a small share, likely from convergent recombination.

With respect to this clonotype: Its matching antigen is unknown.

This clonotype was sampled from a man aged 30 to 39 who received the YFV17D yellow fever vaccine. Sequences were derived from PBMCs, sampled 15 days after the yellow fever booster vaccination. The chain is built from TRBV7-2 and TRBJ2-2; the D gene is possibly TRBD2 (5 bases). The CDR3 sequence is CASSLAGSANTGELFF. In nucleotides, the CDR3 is TGTGCCAGCAGCTTAGCGGGTAGCGCGAACACCGGGGAGCTGTTTTTT. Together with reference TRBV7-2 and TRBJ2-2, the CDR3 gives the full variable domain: GAGVSQSPSNKVTEKGKDVELRCDPISGHTALYWYRQSLGQGLEFLIYFQGNSAPDKSGLPSDRFSAERTGGSVSTLTIQRTQQEDSAVYLCASSLAGSANTGELFFGEGSRLTVL.